This T cell receptor (beta chain) is from a study of T cell clones after liver transplantation. This clone was picked up one time. CDR1 is LNHDA, CDR2 SQIVND, per germline (reference sequence). V gave up 2 bases and J gave up 0 bases, with 10 bases separating them. There are 15 residues in the CDR3. Method: immunoSEQ multiplex PCR; TCRdb's copy keeps in-frame clones and lacks some. Of tens of thousands of clones listed, 80% were seen once; the top ten hold 0.79%. The sequence was obtained from a human patient who received a liver transplant. Some of these T cells may belong to the graft donor. The rearrangement joins TRBV19 to TRBJ1-1; no definite D call. The sequences come from CD4+ T cells from blood, collected 12 months after liver transplant. CDR3 DNA: TGTGCCAGTAGTATAAGGACGGGCATGAACACTGAAGCTTTCTTT. As protein: CASSIRTGMNTEAFF.